Listed here is a single T cell receptor (beta chain). Its matching antigen is unknown. Each patient with chemo-refractory metastatic non-small-cell lung cancer was treated with focal radiation plus CTLA-4 blockade using ipilimumab. Some clones are missing from TCRdb's copy, which holds only in-frame ones; the method was immunoSEQ multiplex PCR. The repertoire holds tens of thousands of clones, with roughly 80% as singletons. This entry is derived from a study of radiotherapy plus CTLA-4 blockade in lung cancer. Germline V gene data show CDR1 as SEHNR and CDR2 as FQNEAQ (reference sequence). The CDR3 is 16 residues long. V lost 3 bases to trimming and J lost 4 bases, with 13 bases between them. The study, taken as a whole, reports: The best predictor of response was reported to be early blood T cell clone dynamics, with interferon-beta. TCR clones of tumor origin grew in blood after radiotherapy plus ipilimumab.

The material was peripheral blood, obtained from a patient treated with radiotherapy plus ipilimumab. The chain has TRBV7-9 and TRBJ1-6, with D tentatively TRBD1 (6 bases). The TCR sequence derives from a human donor with non-small cell lung cancer who had a complete response to radiotherapy plus ipilimumab. The CDR3 region has the DNA TGTGCCAGCAGCTTGACCACAGGGTTTTATAATTCACCCCTCCACTTT. Translating gives CASSLTTGFYNSPLHF.